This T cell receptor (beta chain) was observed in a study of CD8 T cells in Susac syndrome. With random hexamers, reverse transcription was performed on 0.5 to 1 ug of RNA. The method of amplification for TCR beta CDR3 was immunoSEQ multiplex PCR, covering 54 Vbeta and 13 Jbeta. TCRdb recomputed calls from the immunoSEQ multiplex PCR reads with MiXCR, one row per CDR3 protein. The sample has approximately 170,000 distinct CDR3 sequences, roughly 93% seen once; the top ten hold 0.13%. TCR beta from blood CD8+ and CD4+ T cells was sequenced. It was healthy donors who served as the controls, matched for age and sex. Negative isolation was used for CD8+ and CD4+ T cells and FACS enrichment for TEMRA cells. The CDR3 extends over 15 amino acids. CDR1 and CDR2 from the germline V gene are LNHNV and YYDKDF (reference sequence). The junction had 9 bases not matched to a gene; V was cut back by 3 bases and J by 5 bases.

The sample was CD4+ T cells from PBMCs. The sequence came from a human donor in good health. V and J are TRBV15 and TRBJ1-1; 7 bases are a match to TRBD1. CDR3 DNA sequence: TGTGCCACCAGCAGCCTGGGACAGCCGAGGACTGAAGCTTTCTTT. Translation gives CATSSLGQPRTEAFF. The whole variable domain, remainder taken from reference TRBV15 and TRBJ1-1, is DAMVIQNPRYQVTQFGKPVTLSCSQTLNHNVMYWYQQKSSQAPKLLFHYYDKDFNNEADTPDNFQSRRPNTSFCFLDIRSPGLGDTAMYLCATSSLGQPRTEAFFGQGTRLTVV.